This T cell receptor beta chain was obtained from a study of regulatory T cells in long-lasting Graves disease (dated by TCRdb to about 2021). About the full investigation: Persistent Graves' disease meant more than 5 years of antithyroid drug treatment with TSH receptor autoantibodies that stayed positive. Peripheral blood TCR sequencing and RNA sequencing compared persistent Graves' disease patients with newly diagnosed Graves' disease patients. The study was registered as a clinical trial and conducted in China. A total of roughly 35 samples underwent TCR sequencing: around 13 from persistent and about 20 from newly diagnosed Graves' disease patients. In the clinical cohort, patients with persistent Graves' disease had used antithyroid drugs for an average of roughly ten years.

The protocol used for the library was multiplex PCR. Instrument on record: Illumina HiSeq 4000. TCR beta libraries were built with iRepertoire HTBI primers and Arm-PCR amplification of CDR3 regions. Gel purification was performed on PCR products prior to sequencing. From the authors' description of their analysis: A total of around 66 TRBV and under 15 TRBJ segments were identified across samples and were used for gene usage analysis of CDR3 amino acid clonotypes. COPE and FqMerger were used to merge the filtered high-quality paired reads into contigs. BLAST was used to align contigs to the IMGT TRBV, TRBD and TRBJ reference genes, and CDR3 was defined following IMGT. Any clonotype with a frequency above 0.1% was counted as a highly expanded clone. Shannon entropy was used to measure repertoire diversity, and the Gini coefficient was used to measure V-J evenness. A clonotype found in more than one individual was treated as public. In-frame beta chains were kept once TCRdb had trimmed the public reads at Q25 with fastp and called clones with MiXCR. Each CDR3 protein gets just one entry, which takes the most common genes and DNA from the rows behind it. The V and J calls and clone size come from TCRdb's table, not from the authors' own analysis. This sample lists a few hundred thousand distinct CDR3 sequences; roughly a quarter were detected once. The ten largest account for about a quarter of the sample.

The paper's findings and limits, for the study overall: Only the TCR beta chain was sequenced and analyzed. Only peripheral blood was studied, because thyroid tissue, the primary lesion, was inaccessible. Patients with persistent disease shared more public clonotypes (approximately 2,500) than newly diagnosed patients did (roughly 970). Compared with newly diagnosed patients, patients with persistent Graves' disease had lower TCR Shannon entropy and fewer highly expanded clones, which suggests clonal expansion. The small sample size was acknowledged by the authors as a limitation that may reduce accuracy.

This clonotype was seen a few times. Its antigen is currently not known. No quality values exist for individual bases; no much larger clone is one base distant. The time point tag for this specimen amounts to: persistent/refractory GD, antithyroid drugs over 5 years with positive TRAb. RNA was extracted from PBMCs in TRIzol for both TCR sequencing and RNA sequencing. The diagnosis of Graves' disease was made according to American Thyroid Association guidelines. Recruitment of patients was carried out at an endocrinology department in Xi'an, China. Each patient gave about 9.1 milliliters of peripheral blood, collected in an EDTA anticoagulant tube. Ficoll Paque Plus density gradient separation was used to isolate PBMCs, and no further T cell sorting was done. An Agilent 2100 Bioanalyzer and agarose gel were used to check RNA quality, and a NanoDrop 2000 was used to measure RNA concentration. Sequencing used peripheral blood mononuclear cells (PBMCs), obtained when the disease was refractory, from a patient treated with antithyroid drugs. The sequence was obtained from a female donor with Graves disease.

The bases are TGCGCCAGCAGTCCAAGGCAGGGCCCACCTTGGAACGAGCAGTACTTC. The translation is CASSPRQGPPWNEQYF. In this chain, TRBV5-1 is recombined with TRBJ2-7; the D gene is possibly TRBD1, with 5 bases matching. V is reduced by 5 bases and J by 5 bases, leaving a spacing of 23 bases between them. The CDR1 and CDR2 encoded by the germline V gene are SGHRS and YFSETQ. From the cysteine up to the phenylalanine, the CDR3 has a length of 16 residues. Only the CDR3 DNA is retained, 48 bases long and in frame from the first base. With all but the CDR3 taken from the reference TRBV5-1 and TRBJ2-7 genes, the full variable domain is: KAGVTQTPRYLIKTRGQQVTLSCSPISGHRSVSWYQQTPGQGLQFLFEYFSETQRNKGNFPGRFSGRQFSNSRSEMNVSTLELGDSALYLCASSPRQGPPWNEQYFGPGTRLTVT.